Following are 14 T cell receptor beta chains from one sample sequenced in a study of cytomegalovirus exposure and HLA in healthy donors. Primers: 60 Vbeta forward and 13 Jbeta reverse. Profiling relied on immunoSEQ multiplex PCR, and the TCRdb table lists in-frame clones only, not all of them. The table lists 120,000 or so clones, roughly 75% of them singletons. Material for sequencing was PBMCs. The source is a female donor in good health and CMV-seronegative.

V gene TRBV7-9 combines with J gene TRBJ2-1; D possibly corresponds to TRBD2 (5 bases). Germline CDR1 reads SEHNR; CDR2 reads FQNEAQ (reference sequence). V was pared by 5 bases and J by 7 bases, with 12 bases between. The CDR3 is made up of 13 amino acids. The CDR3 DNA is TGTGCCAGCAGCACTAGTCTTGTGAATGAGCAGTTCTTC. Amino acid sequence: CASSTSLVNEQFF.

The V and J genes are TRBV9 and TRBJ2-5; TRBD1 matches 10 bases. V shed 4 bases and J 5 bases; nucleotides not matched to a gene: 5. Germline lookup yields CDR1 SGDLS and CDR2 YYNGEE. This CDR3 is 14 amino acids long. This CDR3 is CASSPDRGLETQYF. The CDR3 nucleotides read TGTGCCAGCAGCCCCGACAGGGGGCTTGAGACCCAGTACTTC.

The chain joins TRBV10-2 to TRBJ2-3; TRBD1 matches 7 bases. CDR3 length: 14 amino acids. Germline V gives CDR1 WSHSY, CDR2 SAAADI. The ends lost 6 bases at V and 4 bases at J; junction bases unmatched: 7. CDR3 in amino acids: CASREQGRPDTQYF. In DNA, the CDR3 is TGCGCCAGCAGGGAACAGGGGAGACCAGATACGCAGTATTTT.

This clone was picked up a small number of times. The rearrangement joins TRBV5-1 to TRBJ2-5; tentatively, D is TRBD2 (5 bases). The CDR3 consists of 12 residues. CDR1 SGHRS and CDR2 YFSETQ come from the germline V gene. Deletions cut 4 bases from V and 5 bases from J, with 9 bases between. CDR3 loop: CASSAGEETQYF. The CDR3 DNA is TGCGCCAGCAGCGCTGGGGAGGAGACCCAGTACTTC.

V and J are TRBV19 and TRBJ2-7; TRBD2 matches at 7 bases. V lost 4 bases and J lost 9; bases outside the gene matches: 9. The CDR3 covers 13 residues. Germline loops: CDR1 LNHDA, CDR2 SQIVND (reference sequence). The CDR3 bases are TGTGCCAGTAGTACCGGACTGGGAGGGGCGCAGTACTTC. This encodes CASSTGLGGAQYF.

The CDR3 region has the DNA TGCAGCGTTGGATCGGGGTTTAGAGGGGAGACCCAGTACTTC. Translation: CSVGSGFRGETQYF. This chain connects TRBV29-1 to TRBJ2-5; tentatively, D is TRBD2 (5 bases). The CDR3 spans 14 residues. CDR1 SQVTM and CDR2 ANQGSEA come from the germline V gene. Trimming removed 4 bases at V and 5 bases at J, with 17 bases between.

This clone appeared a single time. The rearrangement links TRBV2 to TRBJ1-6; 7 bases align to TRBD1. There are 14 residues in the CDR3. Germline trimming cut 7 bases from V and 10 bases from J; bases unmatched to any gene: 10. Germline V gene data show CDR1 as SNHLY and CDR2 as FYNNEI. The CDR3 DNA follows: TGTGCCAGCACCGCCCGACAGGGAAGGTCACCCCTCCACTTT. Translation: CASTARQGRSPLHF. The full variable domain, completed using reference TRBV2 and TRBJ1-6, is EPEVTQTPSHQVTQMGQEVILRCVPISNHLYFYWYRQILGQKVEFLVSFYNNEISEKSEIFDDQFSVERPDGSNFTLKIRSTKLEDSAMYFCASTARQGRSPLHFGNGTRLTVT.

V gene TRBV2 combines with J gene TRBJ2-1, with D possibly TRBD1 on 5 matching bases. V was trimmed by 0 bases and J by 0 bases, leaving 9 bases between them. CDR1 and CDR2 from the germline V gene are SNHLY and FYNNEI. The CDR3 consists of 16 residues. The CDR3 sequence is CASSEARRGSYNEQFF. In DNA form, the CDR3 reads TGTGCCAGCAGTGAAGCGCGAAGGGGCTCCTACAATGAGCAGTTCTTC.

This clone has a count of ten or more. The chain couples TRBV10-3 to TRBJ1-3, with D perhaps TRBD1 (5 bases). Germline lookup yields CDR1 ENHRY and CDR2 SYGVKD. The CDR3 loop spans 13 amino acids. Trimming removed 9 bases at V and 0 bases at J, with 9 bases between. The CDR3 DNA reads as TGTGCCATTCGACAGCCCTCTGGAAACACCATATATTTT. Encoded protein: CAIRQPSGNTIYF.

CDR3 in amino acids: CTSSQDRTKGNTIYF. The CDR3 DNA follows: TGCACCAGCAGCCAAGATAGGACTAAAGGAAACACCATATATTTT. This sequence joins TRBV1 and TRBJ1-3. TRBV1 is noted as a pseudogene. The CDR3 spans 15 residues.

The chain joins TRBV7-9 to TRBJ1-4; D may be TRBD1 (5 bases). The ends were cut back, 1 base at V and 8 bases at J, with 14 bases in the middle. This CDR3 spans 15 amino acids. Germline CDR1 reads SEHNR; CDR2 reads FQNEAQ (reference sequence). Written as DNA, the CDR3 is TGTGCCAGCAGCTTAGGGCAGGGCATCTTCGAAAAACTGTTTTTT. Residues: CASSLGQGIFEKLFF.

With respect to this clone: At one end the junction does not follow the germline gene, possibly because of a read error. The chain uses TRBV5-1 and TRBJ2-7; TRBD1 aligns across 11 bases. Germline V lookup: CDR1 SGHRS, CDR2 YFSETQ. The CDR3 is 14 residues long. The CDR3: CASSRTGGSHEQYF. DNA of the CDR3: TGCGCCAGCAGCCGGACAGGGGGCTCCCACGAGCAGTACTTC.

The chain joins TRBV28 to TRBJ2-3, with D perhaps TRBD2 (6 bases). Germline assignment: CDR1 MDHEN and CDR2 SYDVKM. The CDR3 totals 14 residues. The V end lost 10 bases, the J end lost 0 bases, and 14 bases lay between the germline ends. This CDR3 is CATLADLSTDTQYF. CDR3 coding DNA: TGTGCCACCTTAGCGGATCTTAGCACAGATACGCAGTATTTT.

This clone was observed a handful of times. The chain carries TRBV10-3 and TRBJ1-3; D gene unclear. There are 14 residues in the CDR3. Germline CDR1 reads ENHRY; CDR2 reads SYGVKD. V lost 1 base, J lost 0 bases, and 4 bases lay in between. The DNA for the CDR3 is TGTGCCATCAGTGAGTTTAGCTCTGGAAACACCATATATTTT. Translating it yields CAISEFSSGNTIYF.